This T cell receptor beta chain was captured by sequencing in a study of cytomegalovirus exposure and HLA in healthy donors listed by TCRdb under 2017. Regarding the complete study: According to an earlier analysis of several hundred of the donors, about 190 million T cells yielded 95 million to 140 million unique TCR beta sequences and 250 to 350 Gb of sequence data. Of the roughly 400 genotyped donors, 81% were placed in the genetic ancestry cluster associated with self-reported Caucasian donors. HLA typing covered class I and class II loci at four-digit resolution. A later analysis re-analyzed previously published TCR beta repertoires from 550 to 700 donors and added high-resolution HLA genotyping to study TCR occurrence patterns. Every discovery cohort repertoire had been produced on one sequencing platform. Donor age, sex, ethnicity and CMV serostatus were compiled together with the repertoire data. To decide whether each TCR beta V gene segment behaved as functional or pseudogenic, an earlier analysis of some 540 of the donors relied on high-throughput TCR beta sequencing. A few DR-DQ haplotypes were treated as single units for association and clustering because of strong linkage in the cohort. Rather than using new phenotypic data, the later analysis identified candidate immune exposures from TCR beta sequences and from how often those sequences occurred across donors. The study aimed to test whether cataloging public T cell receptors could reveal signatures of past pathogen exposure. Along with the roughly 670-subject first cohort, a separate validation cohort of about 110 different subjects was used. Around 300 gigabases of sequencing data and tens of millions of unique TCR sequences were included in an early release covering 550 to 650 HLA-typed donors. To predict cytomegalovirus infection status, the study brought together high-throughput TCR immunosequencing, statistical association of individual TCRs with disease status, and machine learning. Among roughly 400 genotyped donors of the cohort, an average of around 240,000 unique TCR beta nucleotide sequences was sequenced per donor, of which 15% to 20% were non-productive. Typing coverage varied by locus: 629-630 donors for A, B, C, DRB1 and DQB1; more than 500 for DQA1; about 600 for DPA1; roughly 450 for DPB1. The study profiled the T cell repertoires of hundreds of subjects by immunosequencing and related them to cytomegalovirus serostatus. A later genetic analysis took genome-wide SNP genotypes for about 55% of the roughly 670 donors and used that subset as a discovery cohort.

The cohort was made up of 666 healthy bone marrow donors. All cohort members were sampled while nominally healthy, although unrecorded immune exposures were likely present. The donor tested CMV seronegative and was one of the 352 seronegative cohort members. A peripheral blood sample was provided by each donor, and peripheral blood mononuclear cells were used for TCR beta sequencing. Genomic DNA was extracted from the blood cell samples with the Qiagen DNeasy Blood Extraction Kit. Points the paper makes about the study in general: For the cohort, immune exposure information was limited to CMV serostatus. In an earlier analysis of some 540 of the donors, most TCR beta V segments appeared in productive rearrangements about 90% or about 30% of the time, broadly matching IMGT annotations. An association between a missense DCLRE1C variant and V-gene and J-gene trimming of TCR beta chains was found in a later genetic analysis and replicated in an independent cohort. The presence/absence analyses assumed that sequencing depth was roughly uniform across donors, and that assumption may not be true. The study listed 150 to 200 TCR beta chains as associated with cytomegalovirus. In both the original and validation cohorts, the classifier was reported to diagnose cytomegalovirus status with high specificity and sensitivity. In a later analysis, HLA-associated TCR beta chains showed more clonal expansion and lower generation probabilities than non-associated chains that were equally common. Some IMGT-functional V segments, including TRBV6-2 and TRBV6-3, could not be distinguished by the 87-base-pair reads and were therefore excluded. Most TCR sequences were seen in very few donors, while some public TCRs were found in many individuals. Assigning TCR associations to individual alleles was difficult when HLA alleles, especially DR and DQ, strongly co-occurred. A further reported finding was that TCR beta sequences accurately predicted the HLA-A and HLA-B alleles for most subjects in the first cohort. A few of the identified cytomegalovirus-associated TCR beta chains were confirmed in vitro to be specific for cytomegalovirus antigens. A later genetic analysis reported fewer N-insertions in productive TCRs among donors in an Asian-associated ancestry cluster than the roughly 620-donor mean. Several of the top co-occurrence clusters appeared to be linked to parvovirus B19, influenza, CMV and Epstein-Barr virus, according to a later analysis. Only TCR beta chains were sequenced in this cohort, and the absence of alpha or paired-chain data limited detectable features. It was suggested by the authors that the approach could potentially be generalized to other disease states and immunological phenotypes. Because some donors lacked HLA typing at each locus, the association tests relied only on the typed subset. Specific HLA alleles were associated with about 17,000 TCR beta sequences at a false discovery rate of 0.05 in a later analysis. Correlated functional status among segregating V segments might be attributable to linkage disequilibrium, but an unknown experimental factor could not be ruled out. The earlier analysis of approximately 540 of the donors excluded around 17 rarely observed V segments, including chromosome 9 orphons, because counts were too low. According to a later analysis, TCR association rates differed among HLA loci, with DRB1 alleles showing the most associated TCRs and HLA-C alleles showing the fewest. A later analysis found that most CMV-associated TCR beta chains appeared HLA-restricted, with HLA associations seemingly driven largely by CMV exposure. The sequencing pipeline was judged likely to have produced a cluster of highly shared sequence variants as a technical artifact.

To note about this clone: The antigen this receptor binds is unknown. No base-level quality is on record; no much larger clone is a single base apart.

Library prep was done by the immunoSEQ multiplex PCR assay. For the multiplex PCR, a mixture combining 60 forward primers for TCR Vbeta segments and 13 reverse primers for TCR Jbeta segments was used. A multiplex PCR assay on genomic DNA amplified the CDR3 region of rearranged TCR beta genes. On the Illumina HiSeq System, the amplified TCR beta libraries were sequenced as 87-base-pair reads. As for the original processing: Across the 500 to 850 repertoires, a later analysis counted 60 million to 90 million unique TCR beta chains, roughly 11 million of which were shared by at least two donors. Raw reads were error-corrected and collapsed into unique sequences by a nearest-neighbor algorithm in which closely related sequences were merged to remove PCR and sequencing errors. To assign V, D and J gene segments, CDR3 sequences were aligned to IMGT reference sequences. For a sequence to be retained, at least a six-nucleotide match to both a V gene segment and a J gene segment was required. Rearrangements were called productive when the CDR3 lacked stop codons and stayed in frame with V and J; all others were non-productive. Following IMGT convention, CDR3 was defined as the stretch from the second conserved V-encoded cysteine up to the conserved J-encoded phenylalanine. Sequences without an unambiguous match to a single V gene segment were excluded from the earlier analysis of 450 to 650 of the donors. In an earlier analysis of several hundred of the donors, V segments were called functional above 56.7% productive rearrangements and were called segregating when the between-donor standard deviation exceeded 5%. A statistical classification framework was built for diagnosing cytomegalovirus status from the catalog of TCR beta chain sequences. A later analysis assigned V and J genes by comparing TCR nucleotide sequences with IMGT/GENE-DB human TR gene sequences. In a later analysis, CDR3 sequences and most-parsimonious VDJ recombination scenarios were assigned using the TCRdist pipeline. In a later analysis, each TCR beta chain was defined by its CDR3 amino acid sequence together with its V-gene family, and reads lacking a unique V-gene family were excluded. As a way to deal with suspected cross-contamination and a sequencing artifact, a later analysis dropped 500 to 700 nucleotide sequences that were highly shared and had low generation probability. In a later analysis, a clonal expansion index was calculated for each public chain from normalized within-repertoire ranks of inferred template counts. Generation probabilities in a later analysis came from a VDJ recombination model fitted to out-of-frame rearrangements, and those results were checked against IGoR. In a later analysis, hypergeometric tests were used to score TCR-TCR, TCR-HLA and TCR-CMV co-occurrence, with a repertoire-size bias correction applied to TCR pairs. A later analysis estimated false discovery rates by permuting HLA or CMV assignments 20 times. In a later analysis, co-occurring TCRs were grouped using DBSCAN, and TCRdist sequence similarity was added for clustering within HLA-allele-positive subsets. For co-occurrence clustering, repertoires with fewer than 30,000 or more than 120,000 public chains were excluded, along with a handful of repertoires with anomalous nucleotide sharing. Not all clones reach the TCRdb copy of this immuneACCESS table, which keeps in-frame sequences only. Checked studies attribute under half of the gap to unresolved V genes and leave the rest unexplained. D and trimming come from the DNA, and the V and J calls and clone size come from that table. Counted in this sample were tens of thousands of clones; roughly 80% of them appeared once. 2.5% to 3.5% of the sample belongs to the ten largest clones.

The germline V gene (reference sequence) yields SEHNR for CDR1 and FQNEAQ for CDR2. Trimming removed 0 bases from V and 1 base from J; the gene matches leave 3 bases unexplained. Its CDR3 holds 15 amino acids, cysteine through phenylalanine. Of all the DNA, just the CDR3 is kept, 45 bases in frame from base 1. The rearranged chain carries TRBV7-9 and TRBJ2-7; 7 nucleotides in the junction match TRBD2. The origin of this receptor is a woman in her 30s in good health and CMV-seronegative. The specimen was PBMCs. The CDR3 reads CASSLAPGGSYEQYF. In nucleotide form, the sequence is TGTGCCAGCAGCTTAGCCCCGGGGGGTTCCTACGAGCAGTACTTC.